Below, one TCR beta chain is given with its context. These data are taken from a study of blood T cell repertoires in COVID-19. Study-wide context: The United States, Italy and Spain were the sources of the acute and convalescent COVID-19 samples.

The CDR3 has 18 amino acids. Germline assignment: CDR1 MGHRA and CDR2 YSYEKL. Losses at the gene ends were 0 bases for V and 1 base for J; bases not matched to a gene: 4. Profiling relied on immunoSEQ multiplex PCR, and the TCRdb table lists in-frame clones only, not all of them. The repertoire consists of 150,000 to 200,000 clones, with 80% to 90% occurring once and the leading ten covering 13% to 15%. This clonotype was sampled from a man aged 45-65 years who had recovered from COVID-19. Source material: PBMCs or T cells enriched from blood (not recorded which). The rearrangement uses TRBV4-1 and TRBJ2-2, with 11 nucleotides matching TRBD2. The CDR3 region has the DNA TGCGCCAGCAGCCAAGACACGGGACTAGCGGTGAACACCGGGGAGCTGTTTTTT. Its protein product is CASSQDTGLAVNTGELFF.